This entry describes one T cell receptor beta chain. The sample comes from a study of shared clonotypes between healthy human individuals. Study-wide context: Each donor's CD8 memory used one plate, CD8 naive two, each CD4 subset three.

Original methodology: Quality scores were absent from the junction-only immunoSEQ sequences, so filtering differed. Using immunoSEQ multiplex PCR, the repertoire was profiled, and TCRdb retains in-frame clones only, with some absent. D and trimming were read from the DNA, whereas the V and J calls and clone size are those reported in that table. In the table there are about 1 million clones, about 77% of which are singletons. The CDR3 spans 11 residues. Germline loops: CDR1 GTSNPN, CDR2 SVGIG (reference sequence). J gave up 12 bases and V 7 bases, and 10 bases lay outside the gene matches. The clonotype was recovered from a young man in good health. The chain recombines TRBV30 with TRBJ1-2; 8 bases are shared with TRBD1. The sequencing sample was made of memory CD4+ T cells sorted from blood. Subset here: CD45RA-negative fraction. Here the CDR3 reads CALGQEGPNTF. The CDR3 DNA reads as TGTGCCTTGGGACAGGAGGGCCCCAACACCTTC. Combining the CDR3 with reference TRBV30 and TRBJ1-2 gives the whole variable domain SQTIHQWPATLVQPVGSPLSLECTVEGTSNPNLYWYRQAAGRGLQLLFYSVGIGQISSEVPQNLSASRPQDRQFILSSKKLLLSDSGFYLCALGQEGPNTFGSGTRLTVV.